This passage covers 21 T cell receptor beta chains from one sample sequenced in a study of T cells expressing NK-cell markers. Reprocessing the 5' RACE reads, TCRdb reports a single entry for every CDR3 protein and omits DNA. The table counts under 500,000 distinct CDR3 sequences; approximately 7% lies in the top ten. The sample comprised blood T cells: a sorted CD56 or NKG2C T cell subset, CD4+ or CD8+ T cells, or bulk PBMC T cells (not recorded which). All receptors come from a woman aged 18 to 75 in good health.

The V gene is TRBV12-3 or TRBV12-4, the J gene TRBJ2-7; the TCRdb call, TRBD2, lacks DNA for checking. The CDR3 covers 14 residues. Here the CDR3 reads CASSLGSVSYEQYF.

J is TRBJ2-2 and V is TRBV5-1. This CDR3 has 16 residues. The germline CDR1 and CDR2 sequences are SGHRS and YFSETQ. The CDR3: CASSLVGARHTGELFF. The variable domain in full, completed from reference TRBV5-1 and TRBJ2-2, reads KAGVTQTPRYLIKTRGQQVTLSCSPISGHRSVSWYQQTPGQGLQFLFEYFSETQRNKGNFPGRFSGRQFSNSRSEMNVSTLELGDSALYLCASSLVGARHTGELFFGEGSRLTVL.

The rearrangement joins TRBV19 to TRBJ2-1; TCRdb designates TRBD1, a call that cannot be tested without DNA. This CDR3 is 16 amino acids long. In germline, CDR1 is LNHDA, CDR2 SQIVND (reference sequence). This chain's CDR3 is CASSIRFPGEEDEQFF. The complete variable domain, with remaining parts taken from reference TRBV19 and TRBJ2-1, reads DGGITQSPKYLFRKEGQNVTLSCEQNLNHDAMYWYRQDPGQGLRLIYYSQIVNDFQKGDIAEGYSVSREKKESFPLTVTSAQKNPTAFYLCASSIRFPGEEDEQFFGPGTRLTVL.

This chain uses TRBV9 with TRBJ2-7. CDR1 SGDLS and CDR2 YYNGEE come from the germline V gene. The CDR3 has 12 residues. This CDR3 is CASSMYRREQYF.

The CDR3 region is CSVYREWGNEQFF. The rearrangement uses TRBV29-1 and TRBJ2-1; TCRdb indicates TRBD1, and absent DNA this call remains unverified. This CDR3 is 13 amino acids long. CDR1 SQVTM and CDR2 ANQGSEA come from the germline V gene.

The CDR3 reads CAWSKEQPLYGYTF. The chain couples TRBV30 to TRBJ1-2; lacking DNA, the TRBD1 call made by TCRdb goes unchecked. The CDR3 contains 14 residues. Germline CDR1 GTSNPN, CDR2 SVGIG (reference sequence).

V and J are TRBV20-1 and TRBJ1-2; TCRdb picks TRBD1, but there is no DNA to check that call. CDR1 and CDR2 (germline): DFQATT, SNEGSKA (reference sequence). This CDR3 region has 16 residues. Here the CDR3 reads CSATNSGTDPSYGYTF.

V and J are TRBV28 and TRBJ1-5; TCRdb selects TRBD1, and the lack of DNA leaves this call unchecked. This CDR3 contains 15 residues. The V gene's germline CDR1 is MDHEN and CDR2 SYDVKM. The chain's CDR3 is CASSLMGPLNQPQHF.

This chain links TRBV4-2 with TRBJ2-3; TCRdb's assignment of TRBD2 cannot be checked, as there is no DNA. Per the germline V gene, CDR1 is LGHNA and CDR2 is YNFKEQ. The CDR3 length is 15 residues. CDR3 in amino acids: CASSQGGGRTDTQYF.

The chain is built from TRBV5-1 and TRBJ2-7; checking the TCRdb D call of TRBD1 is not possible without DNA. CDR3 length equals 16 residues. The germline gives CDR1 SGHRS, CDR2 YFSETQ. The CDR3 here is CASSQGQGSWTYEQYF.

The V call is TRBV7-9, the J call TRBJ2-5. CDR1 and CDR2 (germline): SEHNR, FQNEAQ (reference sequence). This CDR3 is built from 15 residues. This CDR3 reads CASRHAMQAKETQYF.

The V and J genes are TRBV12-3 or TRBV12-4 and TRBJ2-7; TCRdb's D call of TRBD1 is untestable without DNA. The CDR3 is 14 residues long. This CDR3 is CASSAREDHYEQYF.

The rearrangement joins TRBV7-8 to TRBJ2-1. The CDR3 has 15 residues. Germline CDR1 and CDR2: SGHVS and FQNEAQ. The chain's CDR3 is CASSRIAADYNEQFF.

The chain employs TRBV5-5 and TRBJ1-2. Germline V CDR1 and CDR2: SGHKS, YYEKEE (reference sequence). The CDR3 contains 14 residues. CDR3 in amino acids: CASSLGFRSYGYTF.

The chain combines TRBV7-9 with TRBJ1-1. The germline gives CDR1 SEHNR, CDR2 FQNEAQ (reference sequence). This CDR3 comprises 13 residues. The CDR3 reads CASSLAASSEAFF. Full variable domain (remainder filled in from reference TRBV7-9 and TRBJ1-1): DTGVSQNPRHKITKRGQNVTFRCDPISEHNRLYWYRQTLGQGPEFLTYFQNEAQLEKSRLLSDRFSAERPKGSFSTLEIQRTEQGDSAMYLCASSLAASSEAFFGQGTRLTVV.

This sequence joins TRBV30 and TRBJ2-6; without DNA, the TCRdb call of TRBD1 cannot be checked. This CDR3 is 16 amino acids long. CDR1 and CDR2 (germline): GTSNPN, SVGIG (reference sequence). This chain's CDR3 is CAWRGDSFSGANVLTF. Full variable domain (remainder filled in from reference TRBV30 and TRBJ2-6): SQTIHQWPATLVQPVGSPLSLECTVEGTSNPNLYWYRQAAGRGLQLLFYSVGIGQISSEVPQNLSASRPQDRQFILSSKKLLLSDSGFYLCAWRGDSFSGANVLTFGAGSRLTVL.

The J gene is TRBJ2-1, the V gene TRBV2; with no DNA, the TCRdb D assignment of TRBD1 cannot be verified. This CDR3 is built from 15 residues. In germline, CDR1 is SNHLY, CDR2 FYNNEI. The CDR3 spells CASSGGTSGEQRRFF.

The chain recombines TRBV6-4 with TRBJ1-1; TCRdb lists TRBD1, though no DNA is available to test this call. The CDR3 length is 16 residues. Germline-derived CDR1 and CDR2 are MRHNA and SNTAGT. CDR3 sequence reads: CASSDNHLGGNTEAFF.

This chain links TRBV5-6 with TRBJ1-2; there is no DNA to check the TCRdb D call of TRBD1. The CDR3 has 14 amino acids. The V gene's germline CDR1 is SGHDT and CDR2 YYEEEE. CDR3 amino acids: CASSNPRGLTGYTF.

The chain links TRBV5-4 to TRBJ2-1; no DNA is available, so the TRBD1 call from TCRdb remains unchecked. In germline, CDR1 is SGHNT, CDR2 YYREEE (reference sequence). The CDR3 extends over 17 amino acids. This chain's CDR3 is CASSSSRGDSSYNEQFF.

The V gene is TRBV20-1, the J gene TRBJ2-3. CDR3 length: 13 amino acids. Germline V lookup: CDR1 DFQATT, CDR2 SNEGSKA (reference sequence). The CDR3 here is CSASLSGTDTQYF.